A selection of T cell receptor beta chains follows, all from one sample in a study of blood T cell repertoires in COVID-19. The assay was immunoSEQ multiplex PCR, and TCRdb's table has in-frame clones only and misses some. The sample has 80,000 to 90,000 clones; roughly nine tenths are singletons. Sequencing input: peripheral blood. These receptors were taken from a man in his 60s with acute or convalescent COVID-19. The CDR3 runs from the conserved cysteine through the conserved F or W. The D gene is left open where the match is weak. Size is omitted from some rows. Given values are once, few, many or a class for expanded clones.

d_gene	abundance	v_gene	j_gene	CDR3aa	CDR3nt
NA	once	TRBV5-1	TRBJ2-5	CASSPWGQERETQYF	TGCGCCAGCAGCCCTTGGGGGCAGGAGAGAGAGACCCAGTACTTC
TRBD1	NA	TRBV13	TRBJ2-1	CASSDGTGGYNEQFF	TGTGCCAGCAGCGACGGGACAGGGGGTTACAATGAGCAGTTCTTC
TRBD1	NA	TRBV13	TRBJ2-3	CASSLTWTGITDTQYF	TGTGCCAGCAGCTTGACGTGGACAGGGATCACAGATACGCAGTATTTT
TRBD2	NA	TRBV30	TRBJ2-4	CAWSPPGGDSSNIQYF	TGTGCCTGGAGCCCCCCGGGGGGGGACTCATCAAACATTCAGTACTTC
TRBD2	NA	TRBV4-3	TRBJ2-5	CASSQAPGAAGGQETQYF	TGCGCCAGCAGCCAAGCCCCCGGGGCAGCGGGGGGACAAGAGACCCAGTACTTC
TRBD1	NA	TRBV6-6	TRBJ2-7	CASSYATGSAYEQYF	TGTGCCAGCAGTTACGCGACAGGGTCGGCCTACGAGCAGTACTTC
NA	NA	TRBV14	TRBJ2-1	CASSQAGSHSYNEQFF	TGTGCCAGCAGCCAGGCCGGGTCACACTCCTACAATGAGCAGTTCTTC
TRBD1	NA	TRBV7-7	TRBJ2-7	CASSPGTGSEQYF	TGTGCTAGCAGCCCCGGGACAGGGAGCGAGCAGTACTTC
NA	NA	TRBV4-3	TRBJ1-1	CASKMDRNTEAFF	TGCGCCAGCAAAATGGACAGGAACACTGAAGCTTTCTTT
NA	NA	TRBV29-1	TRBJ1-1	CSVGTRFLNTEAFF	TGCAGCGTTGGGACACGCTTTCTGAACACTGAAGCTTTCTTT
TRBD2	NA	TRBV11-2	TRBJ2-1	CASSLVGEGNEQFF	TGTGCCAGCAGCTTAGTCGGGGAGGGGAATGAGCAGTTCTTC
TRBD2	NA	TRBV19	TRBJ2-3	CASSISGMTGLAGGTDTQYF	TGTGCCAGTAGTATATCGGGTATGACTGGACTAGCGGGGGGTACAGATACGCAGTATTTT
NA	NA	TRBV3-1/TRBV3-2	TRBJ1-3	CASSLGGSRFGNTIYF	TGTGCCAGCAGCCTAGGTGGGAGTCGATTTGGAAACACCATATATTTT
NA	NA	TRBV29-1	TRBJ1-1	CSGRAANTEAFF	TGCAGCGGGAGGGCCGCGAACACTGAAGCTTTCTTT
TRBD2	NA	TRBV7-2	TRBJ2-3	CASSFSAGGRGDTQYF	TGTGCCAGCAGCTTTAGTGCGGGGGGGCGGGGAGATACGCAGTATTTT
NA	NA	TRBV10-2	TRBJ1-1	CASSERGVEVAFF	TGCGCCAGCAGTGAGCGGGGGGTTGAGGTAGCTTTCTTT
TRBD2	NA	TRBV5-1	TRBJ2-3	CASSLGRTSGKGDTQYF	TGCGCCAGCAGCTTGGGCAGGACTAGCGGGAAAGGGGATACGCAGTATTTT
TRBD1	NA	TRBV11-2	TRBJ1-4	CASRGQGSEKLFF	TGTGCCAGCAGGGGACAGGGTTCTGAAAAACTGTTTTTT
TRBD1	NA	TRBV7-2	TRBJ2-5	CASSLANYRGGETQYF	TGTGCCAGCAGCTTAGCGAACTACAGGGGCGGCGAGACCCAGTACTTC
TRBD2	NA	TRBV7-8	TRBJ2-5	CASSSGLAGGNTQETQYF	TGTGCCAGCAGCTCGGGACTAGCGGGGGGAAACACCCAAGAGACCCAGTACTTC
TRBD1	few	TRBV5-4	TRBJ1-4	CASSRQGGRYEKLFF	TGTGCCAGCAGCAGACAGGGTGGCCGGTATGAAAAACTGTTTTTT
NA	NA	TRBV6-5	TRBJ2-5	CASKVQGVETQYF	TGTGCCAGCAAGGTACAGGGTGTGGAGACCCAGTACTTC
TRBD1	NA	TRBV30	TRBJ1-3	CAWMTGTASGNTIYF	TGTGCCTGGATGACCGGGACAGCCTCTGGAAACACCATATATTTT
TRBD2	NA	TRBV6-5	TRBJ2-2	CASCPGLAMNGELFF	TGTGCCAGCTGCCCGGGACTAGCGATGAACGGGGAGCTGTTTTTT
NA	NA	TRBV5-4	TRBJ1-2	CASSSGRGSNYGYTF	TGTGCCAGCAGCTCTGGCCGGGGGTCTAACTATGGCTACACCTTC
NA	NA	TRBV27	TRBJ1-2	CASRLPTGGYTF	TGTGCCAGCAGACTCCCTACGGGAGGCTACACCTTC
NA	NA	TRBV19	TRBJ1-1	CASSISHDKNTEAFF	TGTGCCAGTAGTATCTCCCATGACAAGAACACTGAAGCTTTCTTT
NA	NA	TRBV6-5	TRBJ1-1	CASRATKNTEAFF	TGTGCCAGCAGGGCAACAAAGAACACTGAAGCTTTCTTT
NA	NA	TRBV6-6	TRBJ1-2	CASSLARGGTQGYGYTF	TGTGCCAGCAGTCTAGCTAGGGGAGGGACTCAGGGCTATGGCTACACCTTC
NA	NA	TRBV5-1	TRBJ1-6	CASSLVGDNSPLHF	TGCGCCAGCAGCTTGGTTGGAGATAATTCACCCCTCCACTTT
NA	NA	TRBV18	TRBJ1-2	CASSPLSVGVDYGYTF	TGTGCCAGCTCACCACTATCGGTAGGGGTAGACTATGGCTACACCTTC
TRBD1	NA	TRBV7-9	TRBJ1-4	CASTPVTGHNNEKLFF	TGTGCCAGCACCCCTGTGACAGGGCATAATAATGAAAAACTGTTTTTT
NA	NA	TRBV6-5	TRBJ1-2	CASSPGSSGYTF	TGTGCCAGCAGTCCAGGATCGAGCGGCTACACCTTC
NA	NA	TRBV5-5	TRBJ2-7	CASSLVGQGTPYF	NA
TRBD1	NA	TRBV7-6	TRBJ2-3	CASSLAPGQGADYTQYF	TGTGCCAGCAGCTTAGCCCCGGGACAGGGTGCTGATTATACGCAGTATTTT
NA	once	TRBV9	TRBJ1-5	CASKKGVDSNQPQHF	TGTGCCAGCAAGAAAGGGGTCGATAGCAATCAGCCCCAGCATTTT
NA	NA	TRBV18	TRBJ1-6	CASSPSGNSPLHF	TGTGCCAGCTCCCCTTCGGGTAATTCACCCCTCCACTTT
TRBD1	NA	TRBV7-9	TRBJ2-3	CATGQGGDTQYF	TGTGCCACCGGACAGGGTGGAGATACGCAGTATTTT
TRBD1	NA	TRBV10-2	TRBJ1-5	CASSGTGTNNQPQHF	TGCGCCAGCTCCGGGACAGGGACCAATAACCAGCCCCAGCATTTT
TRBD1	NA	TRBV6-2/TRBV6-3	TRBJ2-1	CASSDRDRGVGEQFF	TGTGCCAGCAGTGACCGGGACAGGGGGGTAGGTGAGCAGTTCTTC
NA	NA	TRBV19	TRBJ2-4	CASSISHSSKNIQYF	TGTGCCAGTAGTATTTCTCACAGCTCCAAAAACATTCAGTACTTC
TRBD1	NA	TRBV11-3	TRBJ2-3	CASGQGARDTQYF	TGTGCCAGCGGACAGGGGGCACGAGATACGCAGTATTTT
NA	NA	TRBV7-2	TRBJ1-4	CASSFGVNEKLFF	TGTGCCAGCAGCTTCGGAGTTAATGAAAAACTGTTTTTT